What follows describes a single T cell receptor (beta chain). The sample is drawn from a study of blood T cell repertoires in COVID-19. Data came from immunoSEQ multiplex PCR; TCRdb stores just in-frame clones and leaves some out. The table includes 200,000 to 300,000 clones, 80% to 95% detected once. V was pared by 3 bases and J by 0 bases, with 16 bases between. This CDR3 spans 16 amino acids. CDR1 and CDR2 (germline): SQVTM, ANQGSEA. The specimen sequenced was peripheral blood. The sequence came from a man younger than 45 with COVID-19, enrolled during active disease. The chain uses TRBV29-1 and TRBJ2-3; the D is unclear. CDR3 amino acids: CSVDSLPTLSTDTQYF. The CDR3 nucleotides read TGCAGCGTTGATTCTCTACCAACCCTTAGCACAGATACGCAGTATTTT.